Reported below is one TCR beta chain. The sample is drawn from a study of technical replicates of blood from a handful of donors. The germline CDR1 and CDR2 sequences are SEHNR and FQNEAQ (reference sequence). With V trimmed by 5 bases and J by 4 bases, 4 bases remained unmatched. This CDR3 region has 13 residues. TCRdb keeps only in-frame clones here, not all; method: immunoSEQ multiplex PCR. The sample lists more than 45,000 clones, roughly 94% seen once, with 2.5% to 3.5% in the top ten. J is TRBJ1-2 and V is TRBV7-9; the match to TRBD1 covers 7 bases. This TCR was recovered from a human donor in good health. Some clones in this sample may be carry-over from other donors' samples. Material: PBMCs. This CDR3 is CASSPTGSYGYTF. The CDR3 DNA follows: TGTGCCAGCAGCCCGACAGGGTCCTATGGCTACACCTTC.